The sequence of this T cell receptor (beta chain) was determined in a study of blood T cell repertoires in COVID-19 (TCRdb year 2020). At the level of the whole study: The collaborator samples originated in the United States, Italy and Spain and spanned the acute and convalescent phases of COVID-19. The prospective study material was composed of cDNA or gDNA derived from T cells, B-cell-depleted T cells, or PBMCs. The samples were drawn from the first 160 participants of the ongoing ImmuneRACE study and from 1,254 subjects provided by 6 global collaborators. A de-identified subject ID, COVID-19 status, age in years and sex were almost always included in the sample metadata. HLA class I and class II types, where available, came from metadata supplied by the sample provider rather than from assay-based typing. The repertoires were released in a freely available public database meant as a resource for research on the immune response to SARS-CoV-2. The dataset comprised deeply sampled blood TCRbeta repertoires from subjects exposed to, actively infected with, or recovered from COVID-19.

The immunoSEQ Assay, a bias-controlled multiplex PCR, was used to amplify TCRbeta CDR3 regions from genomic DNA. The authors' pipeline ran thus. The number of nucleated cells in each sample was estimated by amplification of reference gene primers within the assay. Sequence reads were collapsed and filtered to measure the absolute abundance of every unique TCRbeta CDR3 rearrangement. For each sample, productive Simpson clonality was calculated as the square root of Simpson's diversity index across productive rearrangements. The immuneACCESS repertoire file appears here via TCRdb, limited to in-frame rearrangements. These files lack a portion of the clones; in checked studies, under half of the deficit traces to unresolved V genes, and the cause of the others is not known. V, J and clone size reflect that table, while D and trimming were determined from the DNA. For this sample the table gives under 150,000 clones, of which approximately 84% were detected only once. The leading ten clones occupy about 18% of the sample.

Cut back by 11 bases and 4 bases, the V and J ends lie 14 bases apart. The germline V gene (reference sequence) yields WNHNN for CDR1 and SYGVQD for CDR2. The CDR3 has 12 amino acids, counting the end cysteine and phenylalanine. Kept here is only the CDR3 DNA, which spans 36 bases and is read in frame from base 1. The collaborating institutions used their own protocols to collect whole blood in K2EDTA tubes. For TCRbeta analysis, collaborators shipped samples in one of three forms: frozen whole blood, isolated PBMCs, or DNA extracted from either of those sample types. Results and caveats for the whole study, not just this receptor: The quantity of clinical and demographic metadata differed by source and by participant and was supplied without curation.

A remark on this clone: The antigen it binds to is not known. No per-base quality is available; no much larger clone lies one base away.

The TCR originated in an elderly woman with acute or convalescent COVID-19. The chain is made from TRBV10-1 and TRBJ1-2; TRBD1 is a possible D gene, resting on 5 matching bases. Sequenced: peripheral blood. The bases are TGCGCCGGACAAGACAGAGGCTATGGCTACACCTTC. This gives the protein CAGQDRGYGYTF.